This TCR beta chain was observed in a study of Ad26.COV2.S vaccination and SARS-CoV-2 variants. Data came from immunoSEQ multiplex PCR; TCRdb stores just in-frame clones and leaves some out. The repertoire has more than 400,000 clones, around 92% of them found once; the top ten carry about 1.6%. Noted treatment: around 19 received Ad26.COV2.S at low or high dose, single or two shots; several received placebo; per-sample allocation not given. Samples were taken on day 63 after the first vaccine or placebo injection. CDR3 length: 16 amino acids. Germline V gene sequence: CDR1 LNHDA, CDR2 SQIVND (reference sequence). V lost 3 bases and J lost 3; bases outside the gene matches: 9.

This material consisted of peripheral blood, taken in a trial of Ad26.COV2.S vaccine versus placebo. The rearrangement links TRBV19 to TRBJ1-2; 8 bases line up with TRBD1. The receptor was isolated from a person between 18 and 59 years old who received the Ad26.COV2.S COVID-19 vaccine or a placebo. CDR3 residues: CASSIVGTGKDYGYTF. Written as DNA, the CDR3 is TGTGCCAGTAGTATTGTGGGGACAGGAAAGGACTATGGCTACACCTTC.